Reported below is one TCR beta chain. One junction end does not reproduce the germline sequence, and a read error may be involved. Amplification of TCR alpha and beta CDR3 regions from RNA used iRepertoire nested multiplex PCR. MiXCR, applied by TCRdb to the multiplex PCR reads, yields one record per CDR3 protein. The top ten clones hold approximately 12% of a sample with about 380,000 distinct CDR3 sequences, more than 35% of them seen once. These data are taken from a study of glioma-infiltrating T cells. In germline, CDR1 is SGHTA, CDR2 FQGNSA. The CDR3 sequence is 12 residues long. The sequence was obtained from a human donor with low-grade glioma or glioblastoma, undergoing nonglioma brain surgery, or in good health (not recorded which). Sequences were obtained from glioma tissue, nonneoplastic brain tissue, or PBMCs (not recorded which). This chain joins TRBV7-2 and TRBJ2-7, with D unresolved. CDR3 nucleotides: TGTGCCATCAGCTCGAGCTCCTACGAGCAGTACTTC. The encoded protein is CAISSSSYEQYF. The full variable domain, its missing parts supplied by reference TRBV7-2 and TRBJ2-7, is GAGVSQSPSNKVTEKGKDVELRCDPISGHTALYWYRQSLGQGLEFLIYFQGNSAPDKSGLPSDRFSAERTGGSVSTLTIQRTQQEDSAVYLCAISSSSYEQYFGPGTRLTVT.